The subject of this entry is one T cell receptor beta chain. The entry originates in a study of blood T cell repertoires in COVID-19. Background on the study: From the United States, Italy and Spain came samples of acute and convalescent COVID-19. The cDNA or gDNA used as material had been derived from T cells, B-cell-depleted T cells, or PBMCs.

Original handling: Using reference gene primer amplification, nucleated cell counts were estimated. Only in-frame clones appear in the TCRdb table, and some are missing; sequencing was by immunoSEQ multiplex PCR. V and J calls and clone size are as listed in that table; D and trimming were resolved from the DNA. The data contain about 150,000 clones, roughly 78% of them singletons. CDR1 is ENHRY and CDR2 is SYGVKD in the germline V gene. The CDR3 has 14 amino acids. V lost 3 bases and J lost 8; bases outside the gene matches: 6. Input material: peripheral blood. The gene calls are TRBV10-3 and TRBJ1-2; 10 bases map to TRBD1. The receptor's source is a man older than 75 with acute or convalescent COVID-19. The CDR3 nucleotides are TGTGCCATCAGTGACTCGACAGGGGGCAACGGCTACACCTTC. Encoded protein: CAISDSTGGNGYTF.